This T cell receptor beta chain was identified in a study of T cell responses to AZD1222 COVID-19 vaccine. J gave up 0 bases and V 4 bases, and 2 bases lay outside the gene matches. CDR1 SGHRS and CDR2 YFSETQ come from the germline V gene. The CDR3 sequence is 16 residues long. Sequenced by immunoSEQ multiplex PCR; TCRdb stores in-frame clones only, minus some. The profile shows nearly 110,000 clones, around 90% of them singletons. This TCR was recovered from an adult in good health. The sequencing here drew on peripheral blood, taken on day 0 of AZD1222 vaccination. V and J are TRBV5-1 and TRBJ2-1; 12 bases are shared with TRBD2. CDR3 protein: CASSLTSGSSYNEQFF. Here the CDR3 DNA reads TGCGCCAGCAGCCTGACTAGCGGGAGCTCCTACAATGAGCAGTTCTTC.